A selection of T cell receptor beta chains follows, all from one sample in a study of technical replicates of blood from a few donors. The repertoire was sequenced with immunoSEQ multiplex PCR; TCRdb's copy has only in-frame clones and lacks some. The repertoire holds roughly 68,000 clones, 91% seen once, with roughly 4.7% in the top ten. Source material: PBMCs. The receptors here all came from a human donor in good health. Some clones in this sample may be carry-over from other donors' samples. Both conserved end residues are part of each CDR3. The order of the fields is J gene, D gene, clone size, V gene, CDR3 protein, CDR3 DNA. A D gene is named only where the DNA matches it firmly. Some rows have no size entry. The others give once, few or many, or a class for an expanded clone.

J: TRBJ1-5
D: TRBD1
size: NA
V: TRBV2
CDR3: CASEQGAGQPQHF
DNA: TGTGCCAGCGAACAGGGGGCCGGTCAGCCCCAGCATTTT

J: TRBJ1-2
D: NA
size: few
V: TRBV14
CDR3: CASSQDHDYPNYGYTF
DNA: TGTGCCAGCAGCCAAGATCACGACTACCCTAACTATGGCTACACCTTC

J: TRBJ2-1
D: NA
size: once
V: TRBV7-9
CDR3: CASSPGFPQRSNYNEQFF
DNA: TGTGCCAGCAGCCCTGGGTTTCCTCAGAGGTCGAACTACAATGAGCAGTTCTTC

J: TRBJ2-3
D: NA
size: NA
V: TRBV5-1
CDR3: CASSLIVGGDTDTQYF
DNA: TGCGCCAGCAGCTTGATCGTGGGAGGAGACACAGATACGCAGTATTTT

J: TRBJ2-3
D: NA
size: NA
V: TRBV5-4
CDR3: CASSRRYTDTQYF
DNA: TGTGCCAGCAGCCGGAGGTACACAGATACGCAGTATTTT

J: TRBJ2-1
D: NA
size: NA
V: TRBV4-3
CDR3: CASSQFQVSYNEQFF
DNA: TGCGCCAGCAGCCAATTCCAGGTCTCCTACAATGAGCAGTTCTTC

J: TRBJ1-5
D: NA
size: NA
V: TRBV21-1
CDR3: CASSSTGGNQPQHF
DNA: TGTGCCAGCAGCTCGACAGGGGGGAATCAGCCCCAGCATTTT

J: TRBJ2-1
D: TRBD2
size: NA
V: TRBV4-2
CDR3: CASSQEPSGGAHNEQFF
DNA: TGTGCCAGCAGCCAAGAGCCTAGCGGGGGGGCCCACAATGAGCAGTTCTTC

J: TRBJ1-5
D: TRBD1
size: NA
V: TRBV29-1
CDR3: CSVGADRDGNQPQHF
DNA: TGCAGCGTAGGGGCGGACAGGGACGGCAATCAGCCCCAGCATTTT

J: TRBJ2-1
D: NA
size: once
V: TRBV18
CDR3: CASSPRGEQFF
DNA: TGTGCCAGCTCACCACGAGGCGAGCAGTTCTTC

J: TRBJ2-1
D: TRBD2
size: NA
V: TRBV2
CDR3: CASSKREYDNEQFF
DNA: TGTGCCAGCAGTAAGCGGGAGTATGACAATGAGCAGTTCTTC

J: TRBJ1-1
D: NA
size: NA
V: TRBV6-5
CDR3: CASTLSGQGRTEAFF
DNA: TGTGCCAGCACCCTCTCCGGGCAGGGTCGAACTGAAGCTTTCTTT

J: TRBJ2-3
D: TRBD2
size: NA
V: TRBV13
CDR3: CASSPPGTSGGESTDTQYF
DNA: TGTGCCAGCAGCCCACCCGGGACTAGCGGGGGGGAAAGCACAGATACGCAGTATTTT

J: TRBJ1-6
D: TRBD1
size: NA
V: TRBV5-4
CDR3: CASSLGTGGVGSPLHF
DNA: TGTGCCAGCAGCTTGGGGACAGGGGGAGTAGGATCACCCCTCCACTTT

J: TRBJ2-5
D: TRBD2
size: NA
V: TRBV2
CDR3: CASREGAGGETQYF
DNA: TGTGCCAGCAGGGAAGGAGCGGGAGGGGAGACCCAGTACTTC

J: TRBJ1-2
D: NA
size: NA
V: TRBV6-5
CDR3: CASRKGLNYGYTF
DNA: TGTGCCAGCAGGAAGGGGCTAAACTATGGCTACACCTTC

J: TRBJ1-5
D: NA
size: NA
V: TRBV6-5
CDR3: CASSSRSSNQPQHF
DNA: TGTGCCAGCAGTTCCCGGTCTAGCAATCAGCCCCAGCATTTT

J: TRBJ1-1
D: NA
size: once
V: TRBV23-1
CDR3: CASTTSQHRMNTEAFF
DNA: TGCGCCAGCACAACCTCACAGCACAGAATGAACACTGAAGCTTTCTTT

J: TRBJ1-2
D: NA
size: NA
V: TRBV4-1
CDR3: CASSQGLWTGGYTF
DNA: TGCGCCAGCAGCCAGGGACTGTGGACGGGAGGCTACACCTTC

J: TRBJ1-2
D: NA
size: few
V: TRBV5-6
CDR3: CASSLGQYHYGYTF
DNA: TGTGCCAGCAGCTTGGGGCAGTACCACTATGGCTACACCTTC

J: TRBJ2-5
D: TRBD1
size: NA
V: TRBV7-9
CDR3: CASSVTGKQETQYF
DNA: TGTGCCAGCAGCGTGACAGGGAAACAAGAGACCCAGTACTTC

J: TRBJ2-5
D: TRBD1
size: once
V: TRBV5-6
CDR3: CASSWDRGETQYF
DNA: TGTGCCAGCAGCTGGGACAGGGGGGAGACCCAGTACTTC

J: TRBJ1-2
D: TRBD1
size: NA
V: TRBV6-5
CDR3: CASRPQGARVGYTF
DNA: TGTGCCAGCAGGCCACAGGGGGCCAGAGTTGGCTACACCTTC

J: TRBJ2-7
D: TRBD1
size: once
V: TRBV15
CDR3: CATSTGGAWYF
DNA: TGTGCCACCAGCACAGGGGGCGCTTGGTACTTC

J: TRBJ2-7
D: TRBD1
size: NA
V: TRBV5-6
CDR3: CASSLRTGPAYEQYF
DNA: TGTGCCAGCAGCCTAAGGACAGGCCCGGCCTACGAGCAGTACTTC

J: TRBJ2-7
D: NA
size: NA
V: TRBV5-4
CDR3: CASSLVGQDEQYF
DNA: TGTGCCAGCAGCTTGGTCGGTCAGGACGAGCAGTACTTC

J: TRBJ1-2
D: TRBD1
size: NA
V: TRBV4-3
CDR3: CASSQGQGVYGYTF
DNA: TGCGCCAGCAGCCAAGGACAGGGCGTCTATGGCTACACCTTC

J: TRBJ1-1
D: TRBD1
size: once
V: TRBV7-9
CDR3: CASSPHRGTNTEAFF
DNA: TGTGCCAGCAGCCCTCACAGGGGGACGAACACTGAAGCTTTCTTT

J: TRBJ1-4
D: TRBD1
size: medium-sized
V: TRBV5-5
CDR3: CASSKTIRDSNEKLFF
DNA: TGTGCCAGCAGCAAAACTATCCGGGACAGTAATGAAAAACTGTTTTTT

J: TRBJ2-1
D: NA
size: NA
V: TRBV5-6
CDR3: CASSLWTVSEQFF
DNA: TGTGCCAGCAGCTTGTGGACAGTGAGTGAGCAGTTCTTC

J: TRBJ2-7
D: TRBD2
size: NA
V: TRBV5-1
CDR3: CASSPSGGYSEQYF
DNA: TGCGCCAGCAGCCCCAGCGGGGGTTACTCCGAGCAGTACTTC

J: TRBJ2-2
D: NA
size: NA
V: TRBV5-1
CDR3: CASSPGMVGVSTGELFF
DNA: TGCGCCAGCAGCCCGGGAATGGTTGGGGTTAGCACCGGGGAGCTGTTTTTT

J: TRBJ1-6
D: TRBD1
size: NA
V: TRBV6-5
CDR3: CASSYSGTGLSPLHF
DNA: TGTGCCAGCAGTTACTCTGGGACAGGGCTTTCACCCCTCCACTTT

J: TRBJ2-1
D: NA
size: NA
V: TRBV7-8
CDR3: CASSLDYNEQFF
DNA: TGTGCCAGCAGCTTAGACTATAATGAGCAGTTCTTC

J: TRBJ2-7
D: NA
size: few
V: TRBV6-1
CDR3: CASSGRDVGEQYF
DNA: TGTGCCAGCAGTGGTCGGGATGTCGGTGAGCAGTACTTC

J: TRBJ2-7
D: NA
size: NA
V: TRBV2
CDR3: CASSEYGVHEQYF
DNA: TGTGCCAGCAGTGAGTACGGGGTTCACGAGCAGTACTTC

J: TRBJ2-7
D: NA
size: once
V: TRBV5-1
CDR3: CASRKDSSYEQYF
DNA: TGCGCCAGCAGAAAGGACAGTTCCTACGAGCAGTACTTC

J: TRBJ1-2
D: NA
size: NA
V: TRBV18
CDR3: CASSGTVYGYTF
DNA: TGTGCCAGCTCCGGCACAGTCTATGGCTACACCTTC

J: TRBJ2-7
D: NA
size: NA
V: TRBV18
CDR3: CASSGRGSYEQYF
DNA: TGTGCCAGCTCGGGCAGGGGCTCCTACGAGCAGTACTTC

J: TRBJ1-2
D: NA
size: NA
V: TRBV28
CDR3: CAITGKGLYGYTF
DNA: TGTGCCATCACAGGGAAGGGGTTGTATGGCTACACCTTC

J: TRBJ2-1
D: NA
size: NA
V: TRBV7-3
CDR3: CASSRDSHNEQFF
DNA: TGTGCCAGCAGCCGGGACTCTCACAATGAGCAGTTCTTC

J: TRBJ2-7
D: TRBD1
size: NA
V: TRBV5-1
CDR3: CASSLGGRGIVYEQYF
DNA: TGCGCCAGCAGCTTGGGGGGCAGGGGGATTGTCTACGAGCAGTACTTC

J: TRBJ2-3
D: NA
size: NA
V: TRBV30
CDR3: CAWTVGRVGVDTQYF
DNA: TGTGCCTGGACCGTGGGCAGGGTAGGGGTGGATACGCAGTATTTT

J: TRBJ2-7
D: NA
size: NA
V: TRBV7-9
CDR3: CASSGGRSYEQYF
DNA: TGTGCCAGCAGCGGGGGCAGGTCCTACGAGCAGTACTTC

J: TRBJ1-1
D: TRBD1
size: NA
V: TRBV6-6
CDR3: CASTRTGNTEAFF
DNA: TGTGCCAGCACTAGGACAGGGAACACTGAAGCTTTCTTT

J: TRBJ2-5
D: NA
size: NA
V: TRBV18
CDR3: CASSPPGQETQYF
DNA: TGTGCCAGCTCACCACCCGGGCAAGAGACCCAGTACTTC

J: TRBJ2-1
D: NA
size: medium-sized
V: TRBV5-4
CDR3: CASSQAAGGYNEQFF
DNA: TGTGCCAGCAGTCAGGCCGCTGGGGGGTACAATGAGCAGTTCTTC

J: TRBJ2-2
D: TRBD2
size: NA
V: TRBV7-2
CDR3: CASSASPPTSGRNTGELFF
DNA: TGTGCCAGCAGCGCCTCGCCCCCAACTAGCGGCAGGAACACCGGGGAGCTGTTTTTT

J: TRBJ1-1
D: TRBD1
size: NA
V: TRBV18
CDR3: CASSPADRGRSEAFF
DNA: TGTGCCAGCTCACCCGCAGACAGGGGGAGATCTGAAGCTTTCTTT

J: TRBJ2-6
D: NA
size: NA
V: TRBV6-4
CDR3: CASSERSGANVLTF
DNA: TGTGCCAGCAGTGAACGGTCTGGGGCCAACGTCCTGACTTTC

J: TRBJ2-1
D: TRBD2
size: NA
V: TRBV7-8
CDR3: CASSFLLLAGRTMDNEQFF
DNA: TGTGCCAGCAGCTTCCTCCTACTAGCGGGGCGGACAATGGACAATGAGCAGTTCTTC

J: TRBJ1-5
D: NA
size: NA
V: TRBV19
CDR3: CASSIGANFNQPQHF
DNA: TGTGCCAGTAGTATAGGGGCCAATTTCAATCAGCCCCAGCATTTT

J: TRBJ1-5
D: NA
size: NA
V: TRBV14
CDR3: CASSQGGNHQPQHF
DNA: TGTGCCAGCAGCCAAGGGGGCAACCATCAGCCCCAGCATTTT

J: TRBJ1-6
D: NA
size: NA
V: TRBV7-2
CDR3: CASSPLGSSYNSPLHF
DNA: TGTGCCAGCAGCCCCCTGGGCAGCTCCTATAATTCACCCCTCCACTTT